These 8 T cell receptor beta chains share one sample of origin, sequenced in a study of Tregs in tolerant kidney transplant recipients. Sequencing used immunoSEQ multiplex PCR; TCRdb keeps in-frame clones, though not all of them. The sample holds 95,000 to 120,000 clones, 90% seen once. The sequencing here drew on CD4+ T cells from blood, taken before the transplant. These receptors came from a human donor who received a combined kidney and bone marrow transplant.

V and J are TRBV27 and TRBJ2-3, with a possible D match to TRBD2 (7 bases). The CDR3 has 14 amino acids. V was trimmed by 4 bases and J by 4 bases, leaving 12 bases between them. CDR1 is MNHEY, CDR2 SMNVEV, per germline (reference sequence). CDR3 sequence: CASSWGGVPDTQYF. The CDR3 DNA sequence: TGTGCCAGCAGTTGGGGGGGCGTTCCAGATACGCAGTATTTT.

The count of this clone is one. This sequence joins TRBV15 and TRBJ2-1; maybe TRBD1 (6 bases). V gave up 0 bases and J gave up 0 bases, with 15 bases separating them. CDR1 and CDR2 (germline): LNHNV, YYDKDF (reference sequence). CDR3 length equals 18 residues. In nucleotides, the CDR3 is TGTGCCACCAGCAGAGAGGGGGCTGGCGGAAGCTCCTACAATGAGCAGTTCTTC. It specifies CATSREGAGGSSYNEQFF.

The chain is built from TRBV9 and TRBJ1-1; TRBD1 might be the D (5 bases). Germline V CDR1 and CDR2: SGDLS, YYNGEE. Trimming left V 2 bases short and J 0 bases short, with 17 bases between. The CDR3 is 17 amino acids. The CDR3 DNA is TGTGCCAGCAGCGTCGGACACTTAGGGGCCATGAACACTGAAGCTTTCTTT. This encodes CASSVGHLGAMNTEAFF.

This chain connects TRBV19 to TRBJ1-5; no clear D. The V and J ends lost 4 bases and 0 bases respectively, with 7 bases between them. This CDR3 has 14 residues. Germline lookup yields CDR1 LNHDA and CDR2 SQIVND (reference sequence). Written as DNA, the CDR3 is TGTGCCAGTAGTAGGTCGGTTAGCAATCAGCCCCAGCATTTT. Translation: CASSRSVSNQPQHF.

The chain uses TRBV5-4 and TRBJ1-1; no firm D call. V gave up 2 bases and J gave up 5 bases, with 16 bases separating them. The CDR3 is 15 residues long. The V gene's germline CDR1 is SGHNT and CDR2 YYREEE (reference sequence). CDR3 loop: CASSLGGSKRTEAFF. The CDR3 coding sequence is TGTGCCAGCAGCTTAGGAGGCTCCAAAAGGACTGAAGCTTTCTTT.

This rearrangement joins TRBV6-6 to TRBJ1-5; D is ambiguous. Looked up from germline, CDR1 is MNHNY and CDR2 is SVGAGI (reference sequence). The CDR3 spans 13 residues. V was shortened by 0 bases and J by 7 bases, with 7 bases between the two germline ends. In DNA form, the CDR3 reads TGTGCCAGCAGTTACTCCGGTAGACAGCCCCAGCATTTT. Residues: CASSYSGRQPQHF.

The rearrangement joins TRBV7-2 to TRBJ1-2; TRBD1 agrees at 10 bases. The CDR3 length is 16 residues. Germline V gene lookup returns CDR1 SGHTA and CDR2 FQGNSA. V was clipped by 3 bases and J by 4 bases; unmatched bases: 8. The CDR3 is CASSLTGTGEIYGYTF. CDR3 in DNA: TGTGCCAGCAGCTTGACCGGGACAGGGGAGATCTATGGCTACACCTTC.

This chain's CDR3 is CASSPKSETQYF. The CDR3 nucleotides read TGTGCCAGCAGCCCCAAATCCGAGACCCAGTACTTC. This chain links TRBV7-2 with TRBJ2-5; D is unresolved. Per the germline V gene, CDR1 is SGHTA and CDR2 is FQGNSA. The CDR3 is made up of 12 amino acids. V was shortened by 5 bases and J by 5 bases, with 9 bases between the two germline ends.